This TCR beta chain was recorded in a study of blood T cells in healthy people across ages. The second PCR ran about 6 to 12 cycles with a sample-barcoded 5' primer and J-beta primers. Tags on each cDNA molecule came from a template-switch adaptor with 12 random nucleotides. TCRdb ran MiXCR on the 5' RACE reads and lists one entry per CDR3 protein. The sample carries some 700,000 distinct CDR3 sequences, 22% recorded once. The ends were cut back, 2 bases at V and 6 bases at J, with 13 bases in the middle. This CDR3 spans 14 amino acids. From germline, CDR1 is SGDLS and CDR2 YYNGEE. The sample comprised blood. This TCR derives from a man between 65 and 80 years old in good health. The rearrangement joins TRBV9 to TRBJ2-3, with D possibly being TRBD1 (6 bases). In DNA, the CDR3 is TGTGCCAGCAGCGTTGGGGGCAGTCGGGATACGCAGTATTTT. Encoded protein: CASSVGGSRDTQYF.